This entry is about one T cell receptor beta chain. No antigen is known for it. This sample is drawn from a study of vaccination effects on CD4 cells after COVID-19. Across the whole study: Approximately 2.1 million PBMC were placed in each well, which was supplemented with roughly 10 IU/ml IL-2 and around 10 ug/ml peptides.

Whole-study results and caveats: The authors studied few convalescent patients and collected no early post-infection timepoints. Common cold coronaviruses were cross-recognized by only 1 of 255 vaccine-induced clones in healthy vaccinees. Infection-derived and vaccine-derived clones contracted markedly late after vaccination.

After roughly 10 days in culture, the CD4+ T cells were isolated. Germline values: CDR1 MNHEY, CDR2 SMNVEV (reference sequence). Trimming left V 5 bases short and J 1 base short, with 15 bases between. The CDR3 runs to 16 residues. TCRdb keeps only in-frame clones here, not all; method: immunoSEQ multiplex PCR. The sample has around 26,000 clones, roughly 73% seen once; the top ten hold about 10%. This sequence originates from a human donor who received a COVID-19 vaccine. Sequenced here: CD4+ T cells from PBMCs cultured without peptide, sampled before COVID-19 vaccination. The genes are TRBV27 and TRBJ1-5; possibly TRBD1 for D (5 bases). The chain's CDR3 is CASSRGGELSNQPQHF. CDR3 DNA sequence: TGTGCCAGCAGTCGGGGAGGGGAGTTAAGCAATCAGCCCCAGCATTTT.